These 16 T cell receptor beta chains originate from one sample sequenced in a study of Ad26.COV2.S vaccination and SARS-CoV-2 variants. The sample's treatment: some 20 received Ad26.COV2.S at low or high dose, single or two shots; several received placebo; per-sample allocation not given. Collection of samples fell on day 63 after the first vaccine or placebo injection. TCRdb keeps only in-frame clones here, not all; method: immunoSEQ multiplex PCR. The repertoire holds some 250,000 clones, with roughly 90% as singletons. The specimen was peripheral blood, collected in a trial of Ad26.COV2.S vaccine versus placebo. The receptors stem from a person between 18 and 60 years old who received the Ad26.COV2.S COVID-19 vaccine or a placebo.

V usage is TRBV30 and J usage is TRBJ2-7; D is uncertain. CDR3 length: 13 amino acids. Trimming took off 1 base at V and 6 bases at J, with 13 bases between the two ends. CDR1 and CDR2 (germline): GTSNPN, SVGIG (reference sequence). CDR3 bases: TGTGCCTGGAGTGGGACCCATAGTAGCGAGCAGTACTTC. Residues: CAWSGTHSSEQYF.

This chain links TRBV10-3 with TRBJ2-3; D gene uncertain. The CDR3 spans 10 residues. The germline V gene encodes CDR1 ENHRY and CDR2 SYGVKD. Trimming shortened V by 7 bases and J by 2 bases, and 1 base separated the two germline ends. This chain's CDR3 is CAIITDTQYF. The CDR3 DNA follows: TGTGCCATCATCACAGATACGCAGTATTTT.

The chain recombines TRBV6-1 with TRBJ1-2; 8 nucleotides line up with TRBD1. Trimming at V came to 1 base and at J to 7 bases, leaving 5 bases not matched to a gene. The germline gives CDR1 MNHNS, CDR2 SASEGT. The CDR3 runs 14 residues. CDR3 protein: CASSEEAGGSGYTF. For the CDR3, the DNA is TGTGCCAGCAGTGAAGAAGCAGGGGGCAGTGGCTACACCTTC.

V usage is TRBV5-1 and J usage is TRBJ2-1; 11 bases are shared with TRBD2. CDR3 length equals 13 residues. Germline values: CDR1 SGHRS, CDR2 YFSETQ. V shed 8 bases, J shed 7 bases, and the junction held 5 bases outside the gene matches. The CDR3 sequence: CARLAGEGNEQFF. DNA of the CDR3: TGCGCCAGACTAGCGGGAGAGGGAAATGAGCAGTTCTTC.

This rearrangement joins TRBV5-1 to TRBJ2-7, with D possibly being TRBD2 (6 bases). This CDR3 has 14 amino acids. Germline CDR1 is SGHRS and CDR2 is YFSETQ. Trimming removed 4 bases at V and 7 bases at J, with 18 bases between. CDR3 sequence (DNA): TGCGCCAGCAGCCCGGAGGGACCAGCCGGAGAGCAGTACTTC. This codes for CASSPEGPAGEQYF.

The genes are TRBV28 and TRBJ1-6; a possible D gene is TRBD1 (6 bases). V lost 4 bases and J lost 6, with 13 bases in between. This CDR3 is built from 15 residues. CDR1 is MDHEN, CDR2 SYDVKM, per germline. The CDR3, as DNA: TGTGCCAGCAGTTCGGGGGGGCGCCTTAATTCACCCCTCCACTTT. It codes for CASSSGGRLNSPLHF.

CDR3 in DNA: TGCAGCGCCCTAGGTGCGGGAGATGAGCAGTTCTTC. Its protein product is CSALGAGDEQFF. V usage is TRBV29-1 and J usage is TRBJ2-1; 7 nucleotides match TRBD2. Germline-derived CDR1 and CDR2 are SQVTM and ANQGSEA. The CDR3 spans 12 residues. J lost 8 bases, V lost 7 bases, and 8 bases had no gene match.

V and J are TRBV5-1 and TRBJ2-2; D might be TRBD2 (6 bases). CDR3 size: 16 residues. Germline V gene data show CDR1 as SGHRS and CDR2 as YFSETQ. Trimming pared 7 bases from V and 3 bases from J, leaving 19 bases between. CDR3 DNA sequence: TGCGCCAGCTCATCTAGCGTGTTCGGGGACACCGGGGAGCTGTTTTTT. Translated, it gives CASSSSVFGDTGELFF.

The chain recombines TRBV11-3 with TRBJ2-7, with TRBD1 matching over 7 bases. Per the germline V gene, CDR1 is SGHNT and CDR2 is YENEEA. The CDR3 totals 12 residues. V lost 1 base, J lost 9 bases, and 3 bases stayed unmatched. The CDR3 DNA reads as TGTGCCAGCAGCTTAGGAGGGGGCGCGCAGTACTTC. This encodes CASSLGGGAQYF.

V is TRBV6-5 and J is TRBJ2-3; D is ambiguous. The CDR3 consists of 12 residues. V dropped 6 bases and J dropped 4 bases, with 8 bases sitting between them. Germline V gene lookup returns CDR1 MNHEY and CDR2 SVGAGI. The CDR3 region has the DNA TGTGCCAGCAGAGACCTTGCAGATACGCAGTATTTT. Its translation: CASRDLADTQYF.

The chain employs TRBV4-1 and TRBJ1-1; D possibly corresponds to TRBD1 (6 bases). This CDR3 is 17 amino acids long. Trimming cost V 1 base and J 0 bases, with 15 bases left between them. Germline CDR1 MGHRA, CDR2 YSYEKL. The CDR3 sequence: CASSQGQDPPLNTEAFF. CDR3 coding DNA: TGCGCCAGCAGCCAAGGACAGGACCCTCCTTTGAACACTGAAGCTTTCTTT.

V usage is TRBV7-3 and J usage is TRBJ2-1; the D gene is possibly TRBD1 (5 bases). Trimming stripped 3 bases from V and 3 bases from J, with 6 bases between. Per the germline V gene, CDR1 is SGHTA and CDR2 is FQGTGA. The CDR3 totals 13 residues. This CDR3 is CASSLDNYNEQFF. CDR3 sequence (DNA): TGTGCCAGCAGCTTGGACAACTACAATGAGCAGTTCTTC.

The chain employs TRBV28 and TRBJ2-3; TRBD2 agrees at 11 bases. Germline trimming cut 7 bases from V and 4 bases from J; bases unmatched to any gene: 7. Germline-derived CDR1 and CDR2 are MDHEN and SYDVKM. The CDR3 contains 15 residues. The CDR3 loop is CASTPLAGGSDTQYF. Written as DNA, the CDR3 is TGTGCCAGCACACCCCTAGCGGGAGGTTCAGATACGCAGTATTTT.

This rearrangement joins TRBV19 to TRBJ2-7; TRBD2 agrees at 11 bases. J lost 0 bases, V lost 2 bases, and 6 bases had no gene match. Germline lookup yields CDR1 LNHDA and CDR2 SQIVND (reference sequence). The CDR3 covers 17 residues. CDR3 region: CASSIRSGRALSYEQYF. Here the CDR3 DNA reads TGTGCCAGTAGTATACGTAGCGGGAGGGCCCTCTCCTACGAGCAGTACTTC.

The chain joins TRBV15 to TRBJ2-1; no clear D gene. The CDR3 loop spans 17 amino acids. V was trimmed by 6 bases and J by 2 bases, leaving 20 bases between them. Germline CDR1 reads LNHNV; CDR2 reads YYDKDF (reference sequence). The CDR3 DNA sequence: TGTGCCACCAGTGCGCGCGACGTTGCGGATACCTACAATGAGCAGTTCTTC. It yields the protein CATSARDVADTYNEQFF. The entire variable domain, with the rest obtained from reference TRBV15 and TRBJ2-1, is as follows: DAMVIQNPRYQVTQFGKPVTLSCSQTLNHNVMYWYQQKSSQAPKLLFHYYDKDFNNEADTPDNFQSRRPNTSFCFLDIRSPGLGDTAMYLCATSARDVADTYNEQFFGPGTRLTVL.

V gene TRBV5-4 combines with J gene TRBJ2-2, with 8 bases matching TRBD2. Germline CDR1 and CDR2: SGHNT and YYREEE (reference sequence). Losses at the gene ends were 0 bases for V and 3 bases for J; bases not matched to a gene: 4. The CDR3 sequence is 16 residues long. The CDR3 protein is CASSLVGRDYTGELFF. The DNA of the CDR3 is TGTGCCAGCAGCTTGGTCGGGAGGGATTACACCGGGGAGCTGTTTTTT.